This is a list of T cell receptor beta chains from one sample in a study of identical twins. TCRdb reprocessed the 5' RACE reads with MiXCR, giving one entry per CDR3 protein. The top ten clones hold more than 2.5% of a sample with roughly 570,000 distinct CDR3 sequences, 9% to 10% of them seen once. The same data also contributed to another study, on yellow fever vaccine responses in identical twins.

The sequencing sample was made of PBMCs. The receptors come from a young woman in good health. The CDR3 runs from the conserved cysteine through the conserved F or W. The order of the fields is clone size, V gene, J gene, D gene, CDR3 protein, CDR3 DNA. D genes are given only for firm matches. Not every row has a clone size; where given, it reads once, few, many or a size class.

clone_size: .; v_call: TRBV6-2/TRBV6-3; j_call: TRBJ2-1; d_call: TRBD1; cdr3_aa: CASSYDLGQGALEQFF; cdr3_nt: TGTGCCAGCAGTTACGACCTCGGACAGGGGGCGTTGGAGCAGTTCTTC
clone_size: many; v_call: TRBV29-1; j_call: TRBJ2-7; d_call: TRBD1; cdr3_aa: CSVGRQGSHEQYF; cdr3_nt: TGCAGCGTCGGGAGACAGGGGAGTCACGAGCAGTACTTC
clone_size: many; v_call: TRBV29-1; j_call: TRBJ1-6; d_call: TRBD1; cdr3_aa: CSVQDRASSPLHF; cdr3_nt: TGCAGCGTTCAGGACAGGGCCAGTTCACCCCTCCACTTT
clone_size: .; v_call: TRBV15; j_call: TRBJ2-5; d_call: .; cdr3_aa: CATSRVHEQETQYF; cdr3_nt: TGTGCCACCAGCAGAGTCCATGAGCAAGAGACCCAGTACTTC
clone_size: few; v_call: TRBV19; j_call: TRBJ1-1; d_call: .; cdr3_aa: CASSIGGTLEAFF; cdr3_nt: TGTGCCAGTAGTATAGGAGGGACTTTAGAAGCTTTCTTT
clone_size: .; v_call: TRBV3-1; j_call: TRBJ2-3; d_call: TRBD2; cdr3_aa: CASSQGREVQYF; cdr3_nt: TGTGCCAGCAGCCAAGGGCGGGAGGTGCAGTATTTT
clone_size: many; v_call: TRBV7-9; j_call: TRBJ2-2; d_call: .; cdr3_aa: CASSTGPPPGELFF; cdr3_nt: TGTGCCAGCTCGACCGGGCCACCCCCCGGGGAGCTGTTTTTT
clone_size: many; v_call: TRBV3-1; j_call: TRBJ2-2; d_call: .; cdr3_aa: CASSQTGKVFDTGELFF; cdr3_nt: TGTGCCAGCAGCCAAACAGGGAAGGTGTTTGACACCGGGGAGCTGTTTTTT
clone_size: many; v_call: TRBV3-1; j_call: TRBJ2-2; d_call: TRBD2; cdr3_aa: CASSQVVTSGRIVGELFF; cdr3_nt: TGTGCCAGCAGCCAAGTCGTGACTAGCGGGAGAATCGTCGGGGAGCTGTTTTTT
clone_size: few; v_call: TRBV9; j_call: TRBJ1-1; d_call: .; cdr3_aa: CASSETGGDFTEAFF; cdr3_nt: TGTGCCAGCAGCGAGACAGGTGGGGACTTCACTGAAGCTTTCTTT
clone_size: many; v_call: TRBV14; j_call: TRBJ2-7; d_call: TRBD2; cdr3_aa: CASRTSGRIGQYF; cdr3_nt: TGTGCCAGCAGGACTAGCGGGAGGATCGGGCAGTACTTC
clone_size: many; v_call: TRBV5-1; j_call: TRBJ2-2; d_call: .; cdr3_aa: CASSLARQNTGELFF; cdr3_nt: TGCGCCAGCAGCTTGGCAAGACAGAACACCGGGGAGCTGTTTTTT
clone_size: .; v_call: TRBV20-1; j_call: TRBJ1-4; d_call: .; cdr3_aa: CSAGRTPGGEKLFF; cdr3_nt: TGCAGTGCTGGAAGGACCCCGGGGGGTGAAAAACTGTTTTTT
clone_size: .; v_call: TRBV7-8; j_call: TRBJ2-1; d_call: TRBD2; cdr3_aa: CASSLASPSGSYNEQFF; cdr3_nt: TGTGCCAGCAGCTTAGCTAGCCCTAGCGGGAGTTACAATGAGCAGTTCTTC
clone_size: .; v_call: TRBV4-1; j_call: TRBJ2-7; d_call: TRBD1; cdr3_aa: CASSQDDRGIYEQYF; cdr3_nt: TGCGCCAGCAGCCAAGATGACAGGGGGATTTACGAGCAGTACTTC
clone_size: few; v_call: TRBV15; j_call: TRBJ2-3; d_call: .; cdr3_aa: CATTAGESKDTQYF; cdr3_nt: TGTGCCACCACCGCTGGGGAGTCGAAAGATACGCAGTATTTT
clone_size: many; v_call: TRBV14; j_call: TRBJ2-1; d_call: TRBD1; cdr3_aa: CASSQGGTGYNEQFF; cdr3_nt: TGTGCCAGCAGCCAAGGGGGGACAGGCTACAATGAGCAGTTCTTC
clone_size: .; v_call: TRBV12-3/TRBV12-4; j_call: TRBJ2-1; d_call: .; cdr3_aa: CTSSLKTAGILEVNEQFF; cdr3_nt: TGTACCAGCAGTTTAAAGACGGCGGGGATTCTAGAGGTCAATGAGCAGTTCTTC
clone_size: many; v_call: TRBV7-9; j_call: TRBJ1-4; d_call: .; cdr3_aa: CASSSELSTNEKLFF; cdr3_nt: TGTGCCAGCAGCTCAGAGCTATCAACTAATGAAAAACTGTTTTTT
clone_size: many; v_call: TRBV9; j_call: TRBJ2-7; d_call: .; cdr3_aa: CASSPRTVVGEQYF; cdr3_nt: TGTGCCAGCAGCCCTAGGACAGTGGTAGGCGAGCAGTACTTC
clone_size: few; v_call: TRBV6-6; j_call: TRBJ2-5; d_call: .; cdr3_aa: CASTSGAQETQYF; cdr3_nt: TGTGCCAGCACTTCGGGGGCTCAAGAGACCCAGTACTTC
clone_size: .; v_call: TRBV6-1; j_call: TRBJ2-6; d_call: TRBD2; cdr3_aa: CASYPGGAGGANVLTF; cdr3_nt: TGTGCCAGCTACCCGGGGGGGGCTGGTGGGGCCAACGTCCTGACTTTC
clone_size: few; v_call: TRBV4-3; j_call: TRBJ2-1; d_call: .; cdr3_aa: CASGDNEQFF; cdr3_nt: TGCGCCAGCGGAGACAATGAGCAGTTCTTC
clone_size: many; v_call: TRBV5-1; j_call: TRBJ2-5; d_call: .; cdr3_aa: CASSLQGSQETQYF; cdr3_nt: TGCGCCAGCAGCTTGCAGGGTTCCCAAGAGACCCAGTACTTC
clone_size: few; v_call: TRBV28; j_call: TRBJ2-2; d_call: .; cdr3_aa: CASSLYGGELFF; cdr3_nt: TGTGCCAGCAGTTTATATGGCGGGGAGCTGTTTTTT
clone_size: many; v_call: TRBV29-1; j_call: TRBJ2-7; d_call: .; cdr3_aa: CSVEYITGSEQYF; cdr3_nt: TGCAGCGTTGAGTACATAACAGGTAGCGAGCAGTACTTC